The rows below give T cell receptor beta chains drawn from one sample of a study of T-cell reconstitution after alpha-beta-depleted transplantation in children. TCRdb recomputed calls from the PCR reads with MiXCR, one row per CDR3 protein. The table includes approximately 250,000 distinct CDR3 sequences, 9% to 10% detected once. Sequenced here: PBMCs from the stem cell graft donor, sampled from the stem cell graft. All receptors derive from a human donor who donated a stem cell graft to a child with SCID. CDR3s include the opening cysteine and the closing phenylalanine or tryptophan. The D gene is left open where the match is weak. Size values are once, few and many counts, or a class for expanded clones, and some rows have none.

TGTGCCAGCAGCTCCCGACAGGGCGCGGTTGAGACCCAGTACTTC,CASSSRQGAVETQYF,NA,TRBD1,TRBJ2-5,TRBV7-2
TGTGCCAGCAGTTTAGACAGGGGGACCGGGGAGCTGTTTTTT,CASSLDRGTGELFF,many,TRBD1,TRBJ2-2,TRBV12-3/TRBV12-4
TGCAGTGCTAGAGCTCGACTGGTAGATCAGCCCCAGCATTTT,CSARARLVDQPQHF,few,NA,TRBJ1-5,TRBV20-1
TGCAGTGCTCAGACCTACGAGCAGTACTTC,CSAQTYEQYF,many,NA,TRBJ2-7,TRBV20-1
TGTGCCAGCGGCTCGGGACAGGAAGAGACCCAGTACTTC,CASGSGQEETQYF,many,TRBD1,TRBJ2-5,TRBV2
TGTGCCAGCAGCTTAGCGCGGGGGACAGGCGAATCCCAAAAACTGTTTTTT,CASSLARGTGESQKLFF,many,TRBD1,TRBJ1-4,TRBV7-9
TGTGCCAGCAGCTTAGTGGGGGGGAGAAGCACAGATACGCAGTATTTT,CASSLVGGRSTDTQYF,many,TRBD2,TRBJ2-3,TRBV7-6
TGTGCCAGCAGCCGACTAGCCGAAGAGACCCAGTACTTC,CASSRLAEETQYF,few,TRBD2,TRBJ2-5,TRBV7-2
TGTGCCAGCAGCTTGGGGGACAAGCCTCGGCAGTATTTT,CASSLGDKPRQYF,many,NA,TRBJ2-3,TRBV5-5
TGTGCCAGCAGCCAAGGGGGCTCCCCTGGGGCGCCCAACTATGGCTACACCTTC,CASSQGGSPGAPNYGYTF,many,NA,TRBJ1-2,TRBV14
TGTGCCAGCAGCGTCAAAGGGGACACTGAAGCTTTCTTT,CASSVKGDTEAFF,many,NA,TRBJ1-1,TRBV9
TGTGCCAGCAGCTTAATCACGCGGAACCCGCCCCAGCATTTT,CASSLITRNPPQHF,many,NA,TRBJ1-5,TRBV7-2
TGTGCCAGCAGTTACTCGGGGGGGAACACCGGGGAGCTGTTTTTT,CASSYSGGNTGELFF,many,NA,TRBJ2-2,TRBV6-5
TGTGCCAGCAGCACGGGGGCAGCCTACCAAGAGACCCAGTACTTC,CASSTGAAYQETQYF,few,NA,TRBJ2-5,TRBV2
TGTGCCAGCTCACCCGCTCTAGGAGATACGCAGTATTTT,CASSPALGDTQYF,many,NA,TRBJ2-3,TRBV18
TGCAGTGCTAGAGATACCGACAGGGGGCGTGGCTACACCTTC,CSARDTDRGRGYTF,many,TRBD1,TRBJ1-2,TRBV20-1
TGTGCCAGCAGCTTACAGGCAGGGGGAGGAAATGAGCAGTTCTTC,CASSLQAGGGNEQFF,many,NA,TRBJ2-1,TRBV7-3